This T cell receptor beta chain was captured in a study of T cells in tuberculosis. The method was immunoSEQ multiplex PCR; TCRdb's version includes in-frame clones alone and lacks a portion of them. The table includes 60,000 or so clones, 81% detected once. V lost 6 bases and J lost 8; bases outside the gene matches: 8. This CDR3 has 14 residues. Germline CDR1 SGHTA, CDR2 FQGNSA. After thawing and overnight rest, PBMC were stained with GMM-loaded CD1B tetramer, viability dye and anti-CD3 for sorting. The lipid loaded on the CD1B tetramers was C32 glucose monomycolate from Rhodococcus equi. The rearrangement links TRBV7-2 to TRBJ2-1; 9 nucleotides agree with TRBD1. Sequenced material: CD1b-GMM tetramer-negative cells sorted from PBMCs. This receptor was obtained from an adult woman with latent tuberculosis. The CDR3 nucleotides are TGTGCCAGCAGACCGGACAGGGGAAGGGATGAGCAGTTCTTC. As protein: CASRPDRGRDEQFF.